This passage covers 4 T cell receptor beta chains from one sample sequenced in a study of blood T cells in healthy people across ages. Alongside a J-beta primer mix, a sample-barcoded 5' primer served in a second PCR lasting about 7 to 11 cycles. TCRdb ran MiXCR on the 5' RACE reads and lists one entry per CDR3 protein. The table lists 790,000 or so distinct CDR3 sequences, roughly 46% of them singletons, with 15% to 20% in the top ten. Material: blood. All receptors derive from an elderly man in good health.

As concerns this clonotype: In this CDR3 the conserved last residue, phenylalanine or tryptophan, is missing, so a read error is likely. The gene calls are TRBV6-6 and TRBJ2-3; D is unresolved. This CDR3 is 13 amino acids long. Germline assignment: CDR1 MNHNY and CDR2 SVGAGI (reference sequence). Deletions cut 11 bases from V and 2 bases from J, with 14 bases between. CDR3 loop: CASRSSTTDTQYV. The CDR3 DNA follows: TGTGCCTCCCGATCATCCACCACAGATACGCAGTATGTT.

This clonotype came up many times. J is TRBJ1-1 and V is TRBV20-1; D uncertain. CDR3 length: 10 amino acids. Looked up from germline, CDR1 is DFQATT and CDR2 is SNEGSKA (reference sequence). CDR3 DNA: TGCAGCCCAGCAAACACTGAAGCTTTCTTT. Translating it yields CSPANTEAFF.

A note on this clonotype: At one end the junction does not follow the germline gene, possibly because of a read error. The CDR3 loop reads CTSSPPTSGPNNEQFF. CDR3 bases: TGCACCAGCAGTCCTCCGACTAGCGGCCCGAACAATGAGCAGTTCTTC. The chain recombines TRBV5-1 with TRBJ2-1; 9 bases are shared with TRBD2. The CDR3 runs to 16 residues. Germline V gene data show CDR1 as SGHRS and CDR2 as YFSETQ.

CDR3 in DNA: TGTGCCAGCAGTTCCACTCACGGGACGCCGGCCGCCATGGGGCAGTACTTC. Translation gives CASSSTHGTPAAMGQYF. The rearrangement links TRBV27 to TRBJ2-5; D is possibly TRBD1 or TRBD2 (5 bases each). V lost 4 bases to trimming and J lost 11 bases, with 29 bases between them. Germline CDR1 is MNHEY and CDR2 is SMNVEV (reference sequence). The CDR3 is made up of 17 amino acids.